What follows is one T cell receptor beta chain and its context. Sequencing was performed with immunoSEQ multiplex PCR; in TCRdb, only in-frame clones are kept and a portion is missing. The data show roughly 66,000 clones, with roughly 80% seen just once and more than 1% held by the top ten. This sample was taken from a study of OX40 agonist ivuxolimab in advanced cancers. Whole-study context: Partial responses were observed in three patients, of whom one had hepatocellular carcinoma and two had cutaneous melanoma.

V lost 0 bases and J 9 bases, leaving 8 bases between the germline ends. Germline V CDR1 and CDR2: ENHRY, SYGVKD. CDR3 size: 12 residues. This sample comprised CD4+ or CD8+ T cells sorted from blood, obtained in a trial of the OX40 agonist ivuxolimab. The receptor's source is an adult with an advanced solid tumor such as melanoma, head and neck, liver or kidney cancer. V gene TRBV10-3 combines with J gene TRBJ1-2; no firm D call. The CDR3 nucleotides are TGTGCCATCAGTGAGTCGAACAGTCGCTACACCTTC. The encoded protein is CAISESNSRYTF.